The clone carrying this T cell receptor (beta chain) was seen a few times. Method: immunoSEQ multiplex PCR; TCRdb's copy keeps in-frame clones and lacks some. This table has some 15,000 clones, roughly 80% appearing once. This entry is derived from a study of technical replicates of blood from several donors. The CDR3 extends over 15 amino acids. Germline V gives CDR1 MDHEN, CDR2 SYDVKM. Between the trimmed V and J ends, which lost 7 bases and 1 base, there was a span of 16 bases. What was sequenced was PBMCs. The V gene is TRBV28, the J gene TRBJ1-2, with a weak D call TRBD1 (6 bases). This receptor was identified in a human donor in good health. The CDR3 nucleotides are TGTGCCAGCACTCTCCCGTCAGGGGTTAACTATGGCTACACCTTC. It codes for CASTLPSGVNYGYTF.